This is a list of T cell receptor beta chains from one sample in a study of OX40 agonist ivuxolimab in advanced cancers. Only in-frame clones appear in the TCRdb table, and some are missing; sequencing was by immunoSEQ multiplex PCR. The sample yields roughly 21,000 clones, around 90% seen once. The sequenced sample was CD4+ or CD8+ T cells sorted from blood, obtained in a trial of the OX40 agonist ivuxolimab. The source is an adult with an advanced solid tumor such as melanoma, head and neck, liver or kidney cancer. Both conserved end residues are part of each CDR3. A D gene is named only where the DNA matches it firmly. Part of the rows lack a size; the others show once, few, many or a class for expanded clones.

d_call	j_call	cdr3_length	v_call	clone_size	cdr3_nt	cdr3_aa
TRBD2	TRBJ2-7	18	TRBV27	NA	TGTGCCAGCAGTTCTTCCGGGACTAGCGGGACGCATTCCTACGAGCAGTACTTC	CASSSSGTSGTHSYEQYF
NA	TRBJ1-2	13	TRBV27	NA	TGTGCCAGCAGTTTATCCGGGGGCGGTGGCTACACCTTC	CASSLSGGGGYTF
NA	TRBJ1-1	13	TRBV4-1	NA	TGCGCCAGCAGCCCCCCCGCGGGCACTGAAGCTTTCTTT	CASSPPAGTEAFF
NA	TRBJ1-5	13	TRBV25-1	NA	TGTGCCAGCAGTGACAGGGGCAATCAGCCCCAGCATTTT	CASSDRGNQPQHF
TRBD2	TRBJ2-1	15	TRBV5-1	NA	TGCGCCAGCAGCTTGGGTCGGGGGGGCGCAAATGAGCAGTTCTTC	CASSLGRGGANEQFF
NA	TRBJ1-2	16	TRBV1	NA	TGCACCAGCAGCCAAGAGGCCGCCGGGACAATCTCTGGCTACACCTTC	CTSSQEAAGTISGYTF
NA	TRBJ1-1	13	TRBV19	NA	TGTGCCAGCTGTGGGGGTATGGACACTGAAGCTTTCTTT	CASCGGMDTEAFF
NA	TRBJ2-7	15	TRBV7-8	NA	TGTGCCAGCAGCTTATTCGCCGGGAGAAGCGACGAGCAGTACTTC	CASSLFAGRSDEQYF
NA	TRBJ2-1	12	TRBV6-5	medium-sized	TGTGCCAGCAGTCTTACTAGGGATGAGCAGTTCTTC	CASSLTRDEQFF
NA	TRBJ2-7	17	TRBV4-1	NA	TGCGCCAGCAGCCAAGGGGACTTGGGGGATAGGGCCTACGAGCAGTACTTC	CASSQGDLGDRAYEQYF
TRBD1	TRBJ1-2	16	TRBV5-6	NA	TGTGCCAGCAGCTCGGGACAGGGCTATTATAACTATGGCTACACCTTC	CASSSGQGYYNYGYTF
NA	TRBJ2-7	13	TRBV5-6	NA	TGTGCCAGCAGCCTGGGAGGGGGCTACGAGCAGTACTTC	CASSLGGGYEQYF
NA	TRBJ2-7	15	TRBV13	once	TGTGCCAGCAGTACGAAGGGGGGCACCTCCTACGAGCAGTACTTC	CASSTKGGTSYEQYF
NA	TRBJ1-1	13	TRBV4-2	few	TGTGCCAGCAGCCAAGAGCAGGCCCCTGAAGCTTTCTTT	CASSQEQAPEAFF
NA	TRBJ2-1	13	TRBV4-1	NA	TGCGCCAGCAGCCAACCGGGTAGCTATGAGCAGTTCTTC	CASSQPGSYEQFF
NA	TRBJ2-1	15	TRBV11-2	NA	TGTGCCAGCAGCTCAACGGGAATCTCCTACAATGAGCAGTTCTTC	CASSSTGISYNEQFF
NA	TRBJ2-2	14	TRBV10-3	NA	TGTGCCATCAGAGGACAGCCGAACACCGGGGAGCTGTTTTTT	CAIRGQPNTGELFF
TRBD2	TRBJ2-1	16	TRBV11-2	NA	TGTGCCAGCAGCACCCGGACTAGCGGGGTCTACAATGAGCAGTTCTTC	CASSTRTSGVYNEQFF
NA	TRBJ1-1	14	TRBV4-2	NA	TGTGCCAGCAGCCAAGAACACAGGAACACTGAAGCTTTCTTT	CASSQEHRNTEAFF
NA	TRBJ2-7	12	TRBV5-4	NA	TGTGCCAGCAGCTTCGGGCAGCTTAATCAGTACTTC	CASSFGQLNQYF
TRBD2	TRBJ2-1	15	TRBV6-1	NA	TGTGCCAGCAGTGAGGGTAGCGGGGGGGCCTATGAGCAGTTCTTC	CASSEGSGGAYEQFF
NA	TRBJ1-1	15	TRBV6-6	NA	TGTGCCAGCAGTTACCGGCAGGGATGGAACACTGAAGCTTTCTTT	CASSYRQGWNTEAFF
NA	TRBJ1-2	15	TRBV4-1	NA	TGCGCCAGCAGCCAGCATGACAAGACCTCTGAGGGCTACACCTTC	CASSQHDKTSEGYTF
NA	TRBJ2-1	14	TRBV5-6	NA	TGTGCCAGCAGCTCGCGGTGGAATCGGGATGAGCAGTTCTTC	CASSSRWNRDEQFF
NA	TRBJ2-2	13	TRBV15	NA	TGTGCCACCAGCAGTGGGCCGGCCGGGGAGCTGTTTTTT	CATSSGPAGELFF
NA	TRBJ1-2	15	TRBV9	once	TGTGCCAGCAGCGTCACGGGACTCGATAACTATGGCTACACCTTC	CASSVTGLDNYGYTF
NA	TRBJ1-1	11	TRBV6-4	NA	TGTGCCAGCAGTGAGGGGACTGAAGCTTTCTTT	CASSEGTEAFF
NA	TRBJ2-2	16	TRBV27	NA	TGTGCCAGCAGTTTGCGCAGACTAGTGAACACCGGGGAGCTGTTTTTT	CASSLRRLVNTGELFF
NA	TRBJ2-2	12	TRBV2	NA	TGTGCCAGCAGTGACAGGTCCGGGGAGCTGTTTTTT	CASSDRSGELFF
NA	TRBJ1-1	13	TRBV6-1	NA	TGTGCCACATCCTACGGGTGGAACACTGAAGCTTTCTTT	CATSYGWNTEAFF
TRBD2	TRBJ2-3	14	TRBV9	NA	TGTGCCAGTGATAGCGGGAGTTCCTCAGATACGCAGTATTTT	CASDSGSSSDTQYF
NA	TRBJ1-2	13	TRBV7-9	once	TGTGCCAGCAGCTTAGATGGGGGAGCTGGCTACACCTTC	CASSLDGGAGYTF
NA	TRBJ1-5	16	TRBV6-1	NA	TGTGCCAGCAGTGAATGGTGGGGTTCCAGCAATCAGCCCCAGCATTTT	CASSEWWGSSNQPQHF
NA	TRBJ1-1	14	TRBV7-9	NA	TGTGCCAGCCTACCGACGGAATTGAACACTGAAGCTTTCTTT	CASLPTELNTEAFF
NA	TRBJ1-2	12	TRBV11-2	few	TGTGCCAGCAGCCCAGGACAGCTTGCCCGCACCTTC	CASSPGQLARTF
NA	TRBJ1-4	18	TRBV7-9	NA	TGTGCCAGCAGCTCCAACAGAAGGAGGCTCACAACTAATGAAAAACTGTTTTTT	CASSSNRRRLTTNEKLFF
TRBD1	TRBJ1-2	14	TRBV11-2	NA	TGTGCCAGCAGGGTCGGGACAGACAACTATGGCTACACCTTC	CASRVGTDNYGYTF
NA	TRBJ2-7	13	TRBV27	once	TGTGCCAGCAGTTGGCAGATTTTTGGGGAGCAGTACTTC	CASSWQIFGEQYF
NA	TRBJ2-7	15	TRBV7-6	NA	TGTGCCAGCAGCCTTGGTTGGACGGTTCCATACGAGCAGTACTTC	CASSLGWTVPYEQYF
NA	TRBJ1-1	16	TRBV7-9	NA	TGTGCCAGCAGCCCCGAAGGGTCCGGGGTTGGCACTGAAGCTTTCTTT	CASSPEGSGVGTEAFF
NA	TRBJ1-2	15	TRBV7-9	NA	TGTGCCAGCAGCTTAGTCGGACCATCTAACTATGGCTACACCTTC	CASSLVGPSNYGYTF
NA	TRBJ1-2	13	TRBV6-6	NA	TGTGCCAGCAGGACGGTCGGCAGGGAGGGCTACACCTTC	CASRTVGREGYTF
TRBD1	TRBJ2-3	17	TRBV5-1	NA	TGCGCCAGCAGCTTAAGGGGGCAGGTTCAGGGAAGGGATACGCAGTATTTT	CASSLRGQVQGRDTQYF
NA	TRBJ2-7	15	TRBV11-2	NA	TGTGCCAGCAGCTTATTCGCCGGGAGAAGCGACGAGCAGTACTTC	CASSLFAGRSDEQYF
NA	TRBJ2-7	9	TRBV29-1	NA	TGCAGCGTCCCTGACGAGCAGTACTTC	CSVPDEQYF
TRBD2	TRBJ2-3	15	TRBV7-3	NA	TGTGCCAGCAGCTTAACGGGGAGGGGAGCCGATACGCAGTATTTT	CASSLTGRGADTQYF
TRBD2	TRBJ2-7	15	TRBV6-1	NA	TGTGCCAGCAGTGAACTAGCGGGGCTATCCTACGAGCAGTACTTC	CASSELAGLSYEQYF
TRBD2	TRBJ2-7	16	TRBV11-3	NA	TGTGCCAGCAGCTTAGGGTCGGTTAGCGGGAGCGGTGAGCAGTACTTC	CASSLGSVSGSGEQYF
NA	TRBJ2-7	14	TRBV9	NA	TGTGCCAGCAGCGTAGGTAGGTCGTTAGACGAGCAGTACTTC	CASSVGRSLDEQYF